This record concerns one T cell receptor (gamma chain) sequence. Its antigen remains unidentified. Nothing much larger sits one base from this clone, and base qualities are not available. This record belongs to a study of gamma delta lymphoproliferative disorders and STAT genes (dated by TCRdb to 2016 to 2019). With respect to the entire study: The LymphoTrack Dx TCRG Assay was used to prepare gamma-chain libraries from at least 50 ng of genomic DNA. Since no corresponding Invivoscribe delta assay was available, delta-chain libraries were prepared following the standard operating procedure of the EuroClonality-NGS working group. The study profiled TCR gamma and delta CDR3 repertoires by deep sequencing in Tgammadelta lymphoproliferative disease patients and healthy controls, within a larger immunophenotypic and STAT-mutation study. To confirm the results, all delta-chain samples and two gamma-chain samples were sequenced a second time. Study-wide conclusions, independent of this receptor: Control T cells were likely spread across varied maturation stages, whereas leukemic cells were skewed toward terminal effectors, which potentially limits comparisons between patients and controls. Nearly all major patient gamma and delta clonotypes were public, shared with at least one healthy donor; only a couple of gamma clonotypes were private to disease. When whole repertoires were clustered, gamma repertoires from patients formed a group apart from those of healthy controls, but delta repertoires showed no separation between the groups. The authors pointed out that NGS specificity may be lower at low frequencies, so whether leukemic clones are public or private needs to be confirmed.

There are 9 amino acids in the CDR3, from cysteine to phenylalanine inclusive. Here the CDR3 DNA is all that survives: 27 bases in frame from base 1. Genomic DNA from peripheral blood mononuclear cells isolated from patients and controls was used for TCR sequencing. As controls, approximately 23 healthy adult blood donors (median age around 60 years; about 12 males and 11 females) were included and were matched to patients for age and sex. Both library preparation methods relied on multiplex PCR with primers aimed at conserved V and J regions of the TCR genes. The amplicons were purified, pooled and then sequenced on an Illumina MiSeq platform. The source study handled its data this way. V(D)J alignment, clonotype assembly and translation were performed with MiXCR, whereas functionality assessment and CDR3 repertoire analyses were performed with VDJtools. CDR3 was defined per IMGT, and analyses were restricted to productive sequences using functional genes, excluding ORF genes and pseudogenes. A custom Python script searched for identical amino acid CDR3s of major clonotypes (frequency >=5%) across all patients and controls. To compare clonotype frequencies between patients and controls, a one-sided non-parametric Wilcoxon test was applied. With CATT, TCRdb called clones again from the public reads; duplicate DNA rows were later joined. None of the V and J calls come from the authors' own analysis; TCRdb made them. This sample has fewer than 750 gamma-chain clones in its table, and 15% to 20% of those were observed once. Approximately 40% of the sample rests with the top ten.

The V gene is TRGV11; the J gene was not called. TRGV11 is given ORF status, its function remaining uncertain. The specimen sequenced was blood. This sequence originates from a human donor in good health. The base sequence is TGTGCCTGCTGGATTCAGGAACTCTTT. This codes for CACWIQELF.